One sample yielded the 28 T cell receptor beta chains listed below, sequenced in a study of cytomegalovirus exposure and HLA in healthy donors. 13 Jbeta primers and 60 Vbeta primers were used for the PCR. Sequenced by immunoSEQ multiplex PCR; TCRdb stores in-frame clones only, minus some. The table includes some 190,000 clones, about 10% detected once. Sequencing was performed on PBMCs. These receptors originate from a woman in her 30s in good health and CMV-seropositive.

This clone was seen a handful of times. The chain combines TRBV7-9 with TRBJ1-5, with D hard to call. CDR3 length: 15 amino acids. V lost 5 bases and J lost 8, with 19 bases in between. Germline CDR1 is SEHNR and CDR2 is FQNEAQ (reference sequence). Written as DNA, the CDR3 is TGTGCCAGCAGCCTTGGAGCAGTCGGCGGGGAGCCCCAGCATTTT. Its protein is CASSLGAVGGEPQHF. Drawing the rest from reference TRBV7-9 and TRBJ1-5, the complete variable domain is DTGVSQNPRHKITKRGQNVTFRCDPISEHNRLYWYRQTLGQGPEFLTYFQNEAQLEKSRLLSDRFSAERPKGSFSTLEIQRTEQGDSAMYLCASSLGAVGGEPQHFGDGTRLSIL.

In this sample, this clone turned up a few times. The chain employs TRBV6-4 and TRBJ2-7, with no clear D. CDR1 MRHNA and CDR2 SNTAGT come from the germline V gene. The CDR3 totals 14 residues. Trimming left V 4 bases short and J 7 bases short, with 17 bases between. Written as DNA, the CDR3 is TGTGCCAGCAGTGCCCCCGATGGCCCATCGGAGCAGTACTTC. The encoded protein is CASSAPDGPSEQYF.

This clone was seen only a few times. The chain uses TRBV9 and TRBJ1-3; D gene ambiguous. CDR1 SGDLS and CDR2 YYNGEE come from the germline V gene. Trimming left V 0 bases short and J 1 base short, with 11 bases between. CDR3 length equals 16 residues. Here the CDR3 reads CASSVGVETSGNTIYF. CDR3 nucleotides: TGTGCCAGCAGCGTAGGTGTGGAGACTTCTGGAAACACCATATATTTT.

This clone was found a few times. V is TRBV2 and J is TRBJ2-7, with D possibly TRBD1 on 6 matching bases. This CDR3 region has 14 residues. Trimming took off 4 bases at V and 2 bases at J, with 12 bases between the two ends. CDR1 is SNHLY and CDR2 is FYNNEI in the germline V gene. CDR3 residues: CASSVARGTYEQYF. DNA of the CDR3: TGTGCCAGCAGTGTGGCCAGGGGAACCTACGAGCAGTACTTC.

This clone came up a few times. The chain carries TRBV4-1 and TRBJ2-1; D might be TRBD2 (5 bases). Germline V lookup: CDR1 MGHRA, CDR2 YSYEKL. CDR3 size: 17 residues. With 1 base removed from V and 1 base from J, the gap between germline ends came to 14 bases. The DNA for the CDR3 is TGCGCCAGCAGCCAAGTTCGTGGGAGAGGGTCCTACAATGAGCAGTTCTTC. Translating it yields CASSQVRGRGSYNEQFF.

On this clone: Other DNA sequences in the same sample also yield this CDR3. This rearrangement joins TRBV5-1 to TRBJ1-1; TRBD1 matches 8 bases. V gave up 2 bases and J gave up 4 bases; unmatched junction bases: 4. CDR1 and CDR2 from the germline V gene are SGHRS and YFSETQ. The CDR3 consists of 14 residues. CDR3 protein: CASSLGQGGTEAFF. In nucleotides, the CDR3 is TGCGCCAGCAGCTTAGGACAGGGCGGCACTGAAGCTTTCTTT.

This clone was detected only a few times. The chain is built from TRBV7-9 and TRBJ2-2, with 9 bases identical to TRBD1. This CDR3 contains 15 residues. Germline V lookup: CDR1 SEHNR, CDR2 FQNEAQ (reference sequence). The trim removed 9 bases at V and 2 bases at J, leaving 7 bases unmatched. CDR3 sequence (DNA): TGTGCCAGGTCGGGACAGGGAACAAACACCGGGGAGCTGTTTTTT. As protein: CARSGQGTNTGELFF.

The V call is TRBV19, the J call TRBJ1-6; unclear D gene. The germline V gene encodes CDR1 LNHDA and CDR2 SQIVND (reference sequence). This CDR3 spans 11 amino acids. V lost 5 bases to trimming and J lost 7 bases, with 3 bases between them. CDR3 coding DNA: TGTGCCAGTAGTTCAAATTCACCCCTCCACTTT. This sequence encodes CASSSNSPLHF.

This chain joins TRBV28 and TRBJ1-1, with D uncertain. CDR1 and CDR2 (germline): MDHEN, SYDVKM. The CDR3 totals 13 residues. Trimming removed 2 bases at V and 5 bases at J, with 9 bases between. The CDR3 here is CASSLKGVTEAFF. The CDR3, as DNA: TGTGCCAGCAGTTTAAAGGGAGTGACTGAAGCTTTCTTT.

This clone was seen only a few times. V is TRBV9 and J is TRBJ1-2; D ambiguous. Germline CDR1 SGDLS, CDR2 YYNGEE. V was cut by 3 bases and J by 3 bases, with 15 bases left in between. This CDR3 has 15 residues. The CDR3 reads CASSAPDMPDYGYTF. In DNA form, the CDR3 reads TGTGCCAGCAGCGCCCCCGACATGCCCGACTATGGCTACACCTTC. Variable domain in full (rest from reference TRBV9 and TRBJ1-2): DSGVTQTPKHLITATGQRVTLRCSPRSGDLSVYWYQQSLDQGLQFLIQYYNGEERAKGNILERFSAQQFPDLHSELNLSSLELGDSALYFCASSAPDMPDYGYTFGSGTRLTVV.

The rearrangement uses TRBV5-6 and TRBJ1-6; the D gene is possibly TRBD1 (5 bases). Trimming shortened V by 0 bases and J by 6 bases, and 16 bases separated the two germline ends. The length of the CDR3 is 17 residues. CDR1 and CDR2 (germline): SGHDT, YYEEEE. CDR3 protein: CASSLEVGNRINSPLHF. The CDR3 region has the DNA TGTGCCAGCAGCTTGGAAGTGGGGAACAGGATTAATTCACCCCTCCACTTT.

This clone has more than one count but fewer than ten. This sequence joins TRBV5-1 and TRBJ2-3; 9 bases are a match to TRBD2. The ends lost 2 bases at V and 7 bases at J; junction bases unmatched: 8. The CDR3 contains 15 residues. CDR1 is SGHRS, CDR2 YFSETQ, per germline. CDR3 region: CASSFSGRVTNTQYF. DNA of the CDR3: TGCGCCAGCAGCTTTAGCGGGAGAGTGACAAATACGCAGTATTTT.

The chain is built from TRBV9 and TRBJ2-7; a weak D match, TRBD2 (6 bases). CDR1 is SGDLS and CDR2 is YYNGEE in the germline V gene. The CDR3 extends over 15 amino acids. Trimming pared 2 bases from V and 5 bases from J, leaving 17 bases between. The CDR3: CASSVATGLVNEQYF. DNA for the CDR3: TGTGCCAGCAGCGTGGCGACGGGACTTGTAAACGAGCAGTACTTC.

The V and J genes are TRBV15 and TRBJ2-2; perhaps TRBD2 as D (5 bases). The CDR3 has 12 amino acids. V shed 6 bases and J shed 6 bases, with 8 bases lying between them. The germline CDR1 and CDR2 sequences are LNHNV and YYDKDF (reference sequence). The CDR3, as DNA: TGTGCCACCAGTGGGCGGGCCGGGGAGCTGTTTTTT. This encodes CATSGRAGELFF.

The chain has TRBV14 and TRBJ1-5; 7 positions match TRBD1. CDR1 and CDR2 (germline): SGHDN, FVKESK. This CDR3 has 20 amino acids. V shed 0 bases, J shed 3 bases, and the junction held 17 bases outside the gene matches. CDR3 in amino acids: CASSQDLPWGPGQHNQPQHF. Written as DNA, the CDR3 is TGTGCCAGCAGCCAAGATTTACCGTGGGGACCGGGACAGCACAATCAGCCCCAGCATTTT.

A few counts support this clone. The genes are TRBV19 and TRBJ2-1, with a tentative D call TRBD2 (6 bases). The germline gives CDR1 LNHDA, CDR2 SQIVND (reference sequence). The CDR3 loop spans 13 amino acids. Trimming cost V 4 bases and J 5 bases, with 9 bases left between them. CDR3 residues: CASSSGINNEQFF. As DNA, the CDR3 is TGTGCCAGTAGTAGCGGGATCAACAATGAGCAGTTCTTC.

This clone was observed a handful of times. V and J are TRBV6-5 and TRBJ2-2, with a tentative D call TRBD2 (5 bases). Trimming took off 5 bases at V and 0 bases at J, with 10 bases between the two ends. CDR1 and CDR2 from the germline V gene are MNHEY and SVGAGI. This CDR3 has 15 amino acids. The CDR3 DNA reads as TGTGCCAGCAGTCGGGGTCATCCGAACACCGGGGAGCTGTTTTTT. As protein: CASSRGHPNTGELFF.

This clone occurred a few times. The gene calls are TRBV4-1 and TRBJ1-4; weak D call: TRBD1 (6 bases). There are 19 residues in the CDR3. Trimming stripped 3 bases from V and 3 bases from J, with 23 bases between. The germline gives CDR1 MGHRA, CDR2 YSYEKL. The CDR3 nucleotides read TGCGCCAGCAGCCACGTTAGCCCTCGACAGGATAAGTCTAATGAAAAACTGTTTTTT. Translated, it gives CASSHVSPRQDKSNEKLFF.

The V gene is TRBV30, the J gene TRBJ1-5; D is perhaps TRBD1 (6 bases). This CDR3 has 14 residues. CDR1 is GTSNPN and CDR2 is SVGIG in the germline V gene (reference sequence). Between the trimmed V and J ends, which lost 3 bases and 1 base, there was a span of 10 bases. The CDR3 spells CAWSLDSSNQPQHF. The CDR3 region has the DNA TGTGCCTGGAGCCTGGACAGCAGCAATCAGCCCCAGCATTTT.

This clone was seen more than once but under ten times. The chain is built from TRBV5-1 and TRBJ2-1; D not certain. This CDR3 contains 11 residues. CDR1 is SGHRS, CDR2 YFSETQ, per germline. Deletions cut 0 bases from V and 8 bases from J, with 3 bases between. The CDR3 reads CASSLDYEQFF. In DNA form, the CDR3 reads TGCGCCAGCAGCTTGGACTATGAGCAGTTCTTC.

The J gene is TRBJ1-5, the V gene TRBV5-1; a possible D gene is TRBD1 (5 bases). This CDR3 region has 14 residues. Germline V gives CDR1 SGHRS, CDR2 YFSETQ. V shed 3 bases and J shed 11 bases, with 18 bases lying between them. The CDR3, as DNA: TGCGCCAGCAGCTCGACCCAGGGCGCTAAGGCCCAGCATTTT. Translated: CASSSTQGAKAQHF.

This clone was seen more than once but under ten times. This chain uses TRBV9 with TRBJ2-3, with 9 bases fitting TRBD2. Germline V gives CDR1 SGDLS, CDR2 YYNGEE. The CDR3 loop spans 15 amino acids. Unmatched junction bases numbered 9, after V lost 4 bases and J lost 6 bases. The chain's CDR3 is CASSSAGTSWDTQYF. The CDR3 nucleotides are TGTGCCAGCAGCAGCGCGGGGACTAGCTGGGATACGCAGTATTTT.

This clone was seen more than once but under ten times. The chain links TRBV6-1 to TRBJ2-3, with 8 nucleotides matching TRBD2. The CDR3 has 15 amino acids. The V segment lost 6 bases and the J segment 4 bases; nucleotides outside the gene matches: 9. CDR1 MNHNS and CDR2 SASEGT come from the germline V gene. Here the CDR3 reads CASRWEREWPDTQYF. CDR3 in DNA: TGTGCCAGCAGGTGGGAGCGGGAGTGGCCAGATACGCAGTATTTT.

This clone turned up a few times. The CDR3 is CASSLGLGRGGTDTQYF. CDR3 in DNA: TGCGCCAGCAGCTTGGGGCTCGGGAGAGGGGGCACAGATACGCAGTATTTT. This sequence joins TRBV5-1 and TRBJ2-3; tentative D call: TRBD2 (6 bases). This CDR3 region has 17 residues. Looked up from germline, CDR1 is SGHRS and CDR2 is YFSETQ. V shed 0 bases and J shed 1 base, with 15 bases lying between them.

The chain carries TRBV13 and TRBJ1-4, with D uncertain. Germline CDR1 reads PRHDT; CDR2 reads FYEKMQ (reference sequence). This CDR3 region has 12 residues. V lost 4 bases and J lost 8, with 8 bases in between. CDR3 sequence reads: CASSSRGEKLFF. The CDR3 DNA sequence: TGTGCCAGCAGCTCCCGAGGGGAAAAACTGTTTTTT.

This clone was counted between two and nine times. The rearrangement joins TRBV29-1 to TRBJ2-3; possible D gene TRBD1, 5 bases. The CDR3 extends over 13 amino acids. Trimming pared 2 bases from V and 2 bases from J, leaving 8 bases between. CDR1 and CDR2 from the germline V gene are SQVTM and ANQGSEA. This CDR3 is CSVERGTTDTQYF. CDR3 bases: TGCAGCGTTGAAAGGGGAACCACAGATACGCAGTATTTT.

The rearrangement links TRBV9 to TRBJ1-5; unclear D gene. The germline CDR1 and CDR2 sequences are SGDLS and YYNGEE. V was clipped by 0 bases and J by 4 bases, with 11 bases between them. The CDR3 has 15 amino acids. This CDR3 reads CASSVDLSLNQPQHF. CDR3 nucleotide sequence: TGTGCCAGCAGCGTAGACCTTTCCCTAAATCAGCCCCAGCATTTT.

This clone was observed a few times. The CDR3 loop reads CSVEGADPQLNYGYTF. CDR3 bases: TGCAGCGTTGAGGGGGCAGATCCTCAACTTAACTATGGCTACACCTTC. The V gene is TRBV29-1, the J gene TRBJ1-2; tentatively, D is TRBD1 (6 bases). V was shortened by 3 bases and J by 1 base, with 18 bases between the two germline ends. There are 16 residues in the CDR3. Germline lookup yields CDR1 SQVTM and CDR2 ANQGSEA.